These 10 T cell receptor beta chains originate from one sample sequenced in a study of human T cells and chemical hapten exposure (dated by TCRdb to about 2021). What this sample's time point label stands for: patch test 3, about 24 weeks after DPC sensitization. Explained via the paper, the treatment or condition label denotes: therapeutic diphenylcyclopropenone sensitization with weekly scalp DPC. Libraries were built with RACE. The listed sequencing device is NextSeq 500. TCRdb redid the processing of the public reads, applying fastp at Q25 and MiXCR, and retained in-frame beta chains. Entries that share a CDR3 protein sequence are merged under the most common genes and DNA. The sample table holds about 190,000 distinct CDR3 sequences, of which 24% were seen once. The ten largest clones capture 2% to 3% of the sample. The source was whole blood, collected in connection with sensitization to the hapten diphenylcyclopropenone (DPC). The receptors shown here come from a woman between 40 and 50 years old with alopecia areata. Some clones in this sample may be carry-over from other donors' samples.

CDR3 region: CASSNSGGEAFF. CDR3 in DNA: TGTGCCAGCAGCAACAGCGGGGGCGAGGCTTTCTTT. This chain links TRBV7-9 with TRBJ1-1, with D tentatively TRBD1 (6 bases). Between the trimmed V and J ends, which lost 5 bases and 11 bases, there was a span of 15 bases. CDR3 length equals 12 residues. CDR1 and CDR2 (germline): SEHNR, FQNEAQ (reference sequence).

CDR3 coding DNA: TGTGCCAGCAGTCCACCACCCGGAGCGGGGGGCTTCTACGAGCAGTACTTC. It codes for CASSPPPGAGGFYEQYF. The chain uses TRBV28 and TRBJ2-7; TRBD2 agrees at 9 bases. In germline, CDR1 is MDHEN, CDR2 SYDVKM. The V segment lost 5 bases and the J segment 3 bases; nucleotides outside the gene matches: 14. The CDR3 sequence is 17 residues long.

The J gene is TRBJ2-2, the V gene TRBV6-2 or TRBV6-3; D is possibly TRBD1 or TRBD2 (5 bases each). The CDR3 contains 12 residues. The germline V gene encodes CDR1 MNHEY and CDR2 SVGEGT. With 6 bases removed from V and 5 bases from J, the gap between germline ends came to 7 bases. The CDR3 nucleotides read TGTGCCAGCAGGAGGGGTACCGGGGAGCTGTTTTTT. Its translation is CASRRGTGELFF.

The chain carries TRBV29-1 and TRBJ1-2; D is undetermined. Germline V CDR1 and CDR2: SQVTM, ANQGSEA. CDR3 size: 13 residues. V was trimmed by 0 bases and J by 4 bases, leaving 9 bases between them. CDR3 sequence (DNA): TGCAGCGTTGAAGATCGACGGACCTATGGCTACACCTTC. It codes for CSVEDRRTYGYTF.

V gene TRBV27 combines with J gene TRBJ2-5; 7 nucleotides align to TRBD2. Germline CDR1 MNHEY, CDR2 SMNVEV (reference sequence). The CDR3 has 15 amino acids. V lost 6 bases to trimming and J lost 5 bases; unmatched junction nucleotides: 12. DNA for the CDR3: TGTGCCAGCAGCCCGGGACTATTCTCAAGGGAGACCCAGTACTTC. Translating it yields CASSPGLFSRETQYF.

This chain's CDR3 is CASCTLRAPQETQYF. The CDR3 nucleotides read TGTGCCAGTTGTACTCTTCGCGCCCCCCAAGAGACCCAGTACTTC. The chain couples TRBV6-2 or TRBV6-3 to TRBJ2-5; no clear D gene. Trimming removed 9 bases at V and 1 base at J, with 18 bases between. The CDR3 spans 15 residues. CDR1 and CDR2 from the germline V gene are MNHEY and SVGEGT.

This chain links TRBV5-1 with TRBJ2-1, with no clear D. Germline CDR1 SGHRS, CDR2 YFSETQ. This CDR3 has 15 amino acids. V was pared by 2 bases and J by 6 bases, with 15 bases between. CDR3 sequence (DNA): TGCGCCAGCAGCTTCGTGGCGTCAAGCCGCAATGAGCAGTTCTTC. Translated, it gives CASSFVASSRNEQFF.

The gene calls are TRBV10-3 and TRBJ2-7, with D perhaps assigned TRBD1 or TRBD2 (5 bases each). The CDR3 consists of 13 residues. V gave up 4 bases and J gave up 1 base, with 8 bases separating them. CDR1 is ENHRY, CDR2 SYGVKD, per germline. CDR3 DNA sequence: TGTGCCATCAGTGTGGGGGATTCCTACGAGCAGTACTTC. This sequence encodes CAISVGDSYEQYF.

This chain uses TRBV18 with TRBJ2-4; D may correspond to TRBD1 or TRBD2 (7 bases each). The CDR3 runs 12 residues. V gave up 3 bases and J gave up 15 bases, with 15 bases separating them. Germline lookup yields CDR1 KGHSH and CDR2 LQKENI. The CDR3 sequence: CASSPKTGEGYF. The CDR3 DNA reads as TGTGCCAGCTCACCTAAAACAGGGGAGGGGTACTTC.

The V gene is TRBV28, the J gene TRBJ2-3; maybe TRBD1 (6 bases). V was trimmed by 6 bases and J by 2 bases, leaving 12 bases between them. The CDR3 contains 14 residues. Germline V gene lookup returns CDR1 MDHEN and CDR2 SYDVKM. The CDR3 region is CASSPGQPTDTQYF. CDR3 coding DNA: TGTGCCAGCAGCCCAGGACAGCCCACAGATACGCAGTATTTT.